The 11 T cell receptor beta chains below come from one sample, sequenced in a study of identical twins. TCRdb reprocessed the 5' RACE reads via MiXCR and lists one record per CDR3 protein. The sample shows around 1.7 million distinct CDR3 sequences, more than 30% of them seen only once. What was sequenced was cord blood. The receptors originated from a newborn girl in good health.

The chain carries TRBV4-1 and TRBJ2-3, with TRBD2 identical over 7 bases. J was trimmed by 4 bases and V by 3 bases; bases with no gene match: 13. This CDR3 is built from 17 residues. Germline V gives CDR1 MGHRA, CDR2 YSYEKL. CDR3 in amino acids: CASSQETIGGIADTQYF. The CDR3 DNA sequence: TGCGCCAGCAGCCAGGAGACTATCGGGGGGATAGCAGATACGCAGTATTTT.

This clonotype was detected once. The chain has TRBV6-5 and TRBJ2-1; D not certain. The assigned J gene may be wrong: the sequence end matches TRBJ2-7 better. This CDR3 is 15 amino acids long. The germline CDR1 and CDR2 sequences are MNHEY and SVGAGI. CDR3 protein: CASTFKTSSYNEQYF. CDR3 in DNA: TGTGCCAGCACATTTAAGACAAGTTCCTACAATGAGCAGTACTTC.

This chain joins TRBV29-1 and TRBJ1-1; D is possibly TRBD1 (6 bases). Trimming shortened V by 7 bases and J by 2 bases, and 14 bases separated the two germline ends. Germline V gene data show CDR1 as SQVTM and CDR2 as ANQGSEA. The CDR3 totals 13 residues. CDR3 residues: CSALPDSNTEAFF. The DNA for the CDR3 is TGCAGCGCCCTCCCGGACAGCAACACTGAAGCTTTCTTT.

The chain links TRBV28 to TRBJ1-3, with D possibly being TRBD1 (6 bases). Trimming stripped 6 bases from V and 0 bases from J, with 15 bases between. Germline V gene data show CDR1 as MDHEN and CDR2 as SYDVKM. This CDR3 comprises 16 residues. CDR3 protein: CASREWAGASGNTIYF. The CDR3 region has the DNA TGTGCCAGCAGGGAATGGGCAGGGGCCTCTGGAAACACCATATATTTT.

This rearrangement joins TRBV20-1 to TRBJ2-7, with 8 bases aligning to TRBD2. Trimming cost V 1 base and J 2 bases; bases outside gene matches: 4. The germline V gene has CDR1 DFQATT and CDR2 SNEGSKA (reference sequence). This CDR3 contains 14 residues. The CDR3 sequence is CSARVELAAYEQYF. The CDR3 nucleotides read TGCAGTGCTAGAGTCGAACTAGCGGCCTACGAGCAGTACTTC.

The chain uses TRBV28 and TRBJ2-1; no firm D call. Germline CDR1 is MDHEN and CDR2 is SYDVKM. The V end lost 3 bases, the J end lost 9 bases, and 9 bases lay between the germline ends. CDR3 length: 12 amino acids. CDR3 coding DNA: TGTGCCAGCAGTTTTCTGTGGGGTGAGCAGTTCTTC. As protein: CASSFLWGEQFF.

The CDR3, as DNA: TGTGCCAGCAGTTTCGATCCAAAATCTGGAAACACCATATATTTT. This translates into CASSFDPKSGNTIYF. The rearrangement uses TRBV28 and TRBJ1-3; no clear D. V was pared by 3 bases and J by 1 base, with 10 bases between. Germline CDR1 reads MDHEN; CDR2 reads SYDVKM. This CDR3 region has 15 residues.

V gene TRBV3-1 combines with J gene TRBJ2-2, with TRBD2 as a possible D gene (6 bases). In germline, CDR1 is LGHDT, CDR2 YNNKEL (reference sequence). CDR3 length equals 13 residues. V lost 1 base and J lost 7, with 7 bases in between. The CDR3 loop reads CASSQGGLGELFF. CDR3 DNA: TGTGCCAGCAGCCAAGGGGGACTCGGGGAGCTGTTTTTT.

This chain connects TRBV9 to TRBJ2-5; the match to TRBD2 covers 7 bases. J lost 1 base, V lost 0 bases, and 9 bases had no gene match. CDR3 length: 17 amino acids. In germline, CDR1 is SGDLS, CDR2 YYNGEE. CDR3 in DNA: TGTGCCAGCAGCGTAGCGTGGAGCGGGGCCCTCCAAGAGACCCAGTACTTC. Its protein product is CASSVAWSGALQETQYF.

This clonotype has ten or more counts. V usage is TRBV25-1 and J usage is TRBJ1-1, with D unclear. V was cut by 3 bases and J by 0 bases, with 2 bases left in between. The length of the CDR3 is 12 residues. CDR1 MGHDK and CDR2 SYGVNS come from the germline V gene. CDR3 in DNA: TGTGCCAGCAGTGATCTGAACACTGAAGCTTTCTTT. This sequence encodes CASSDLNTEAFF.

Concerning this clonotype itself: A read error may produce the germline difference seen at one junction end. The chain employs TRBV4-2 and TRBJ2-1; possible D gene TRBD1, 6 bases. The CDR3 runs to 15 residues. CDR1 LGHNA and CDR2 YNFKEQ come from the germline V gene. CDR3: CASSQARDNYNERFF. CDR3 nucleotides: TGTGCCAGCAGCCAAGCCCGGGACAACTACAATGAGCGGTTCTTC.